The 13 T cell receptor beta chains presented below share a single source sample, sequenced in a study of T cell changes during pregnancy in multiple sclerosis. The protocol was immunoSEQ multiplex PCR, while the TCRdb copy is restricted to in-frame clones and leaves out a portion. This sample has 35,000 to 45,000 clones; more than 90% occur once, and the top ten carry roughly 5.4%. The sample consisted of peripheral blood, taken in the third trimester of pregnancy. These receptors originate from a female donor in good health, enrolled as a control in a pregnancy study.

The chain joins TRBV6-5 to TRBJ1-2; 8 bases are a match to TRBD1. CDR3 size: 14 residues. Germline assignment: CDR1 MNHEY and CDR2 SVGAGI. With V trimmed by 5 bases and J by 4 bases, 6 bases remained unmatched. Here the CDR3 DNA reads TGTGCCAGCAGTCCCCGACAGGGGACCTATGGCTACACCTTC. It yields the protein CASSPRQGTYGYTF.

The chain uses TRBV14 and TRBJ2-5; 7 bases agree with TRBD2. The CDR3 spans 17 residues. J was trimmed by 2 bases and V by 1 base; bases with no gene match: 10. Germline CDR1 SGHDN, CDR2 FVKESK. The CDR3 is CASSQGSTSVKQETQYF. As DNA, the CDR3 is TGTGCCAGCAGCCAAGGGTCAACTAGCGTTAAACAAGAGACCCAGTACTTC.

J is TRBJ2-2 and V is TRBV29-1, with a possible D match to TRBD2 (6 bases). CDR3 length: 14 amino acids. CDR1 is SQVTM and CDR2 is ANQGSEA in the germline V gene. Trimming stripped 6 bases from V and 1 base from J, with 12 bases between. This CDR3 is CSVERRENTGELFF. CDR3 DNA sequence: TGCAGCGTGGAGAGGCGGGAGAACACCGGGGAGCTGTTTTTT.

The rearrangement uses TRBV2 and TRBJ2-5; tentative D call: TRBD1 (6 bases). Trimming cost V 3 bases and J 0 bases, with 11 bases left between them. Germline V lookup: CDR1 SNHLY, CDR2 FYNNEI. CDR3 length: 15 amino acids. The CDR3 DNA follows: TGTGCCAGCAGTGAGCCTACAGGGAACCAAGAGACCCAGTACTTC. Protein: CASSEPTGNQETQYF.

The chain uses TRBV27 and TRBJ2-5, with D uncertain. Germline CDR1 reads MNHEY; CDR2 reads SMNVEV (reference sequence). CDR3 length equals 14 residues. V gave up 6 bases and J gave up 7 bases, with 18 bases separating them. CDR3 nucleotide sequence: TGTGCCAGCAGCCCCCTAGTGGCCCATGGGACCCAGTACTTC. Translated: CASSPLVAHGTQYF.

This clone was detected only once. The chain has TRBV28 and TRBJ1-5, with D unclear. The CDR3 is made up of 15 amino acids. The germline V gene has CDR1 MDHEN and CDR2 SYDVKM. The germline V and J ends were trimmed by 6 bases and 4 bases, with 16 bases remaining between them. CDR3 in amino acids: CASSADLDGNQPQHF. In DNA, the CDR3 is TGTGCCAGCAGCGCCGACTTAGATGGAAATCAGCCCCAGCATTTT. Drawing the rest from reference TRBV28 and TRBJ1-5, the complete variable domain is DVKVTQSSRYLVKRTGEKVFLECVQDMDHENMFWYRQDPGLGLRLIYFSYDVKMKEKGDIPEGYSVSREKKERFSLILESASTNQTSMYLCASSADLDGNQPQHFGDGTRLSIL.

V and J are TRBV27 and TRBJ2-7, with 7 bases identical to TRBD2. The CDR3 covers 16 residues. Germline V gene data show CDR1 as MNHEY and CDR2 as SMNVEV (reference sequence). Trimming removed 4 bases from V and 0 bases from J; junction bases left unmatched: 9. The CDR3 sequence: CASSSLSGFRSYEQYF. The CDR3 coding sequence is TGTGCCAGCAGTTCCCTTAGCGGGTTTCGCTCCTACGAGCAGTACTTC.

This chain links TRBV27 with TRBJ2-7, with 12 bases fitting TRBD2. The CDR3 consists of 16 residues. Losses at the gene ends were 3 bases for V and 1 base for J; bases not matched to a gene: 4. Germline V gene data show CDR1 as MNHEY and CDR2 as SMNVEV (reference sequence). The DNA for the CDR3 is TGTGCCAGCAGTTTTAGTCTAGCGGGGGGGTCCTACGAGCAGTACTTC. This translates into CASSFSLAGGSYEQYF.

The count of this clone is one. V usage is TRBV2 and J usage is TRBJ2-5, with TRBD2 identical over 9 bases. The CDR3 extends over 13 amino acids. Germline V gene data show CDR1 as SNHLY and CDR2 as FYNNEI. V gave up 8 bases and J gave up 5 bases; unmatched junction bases: 6. As DNA, the CDR3 is TGTGCCAGCCGCGGGGGGGCGGGGGAGACCCAGTACTTC. This translates into CASRGGAGETQYF.

The gene calls are TRBV5-1 and TRBJ1-1; D unresolved. The CDR3 loop spans 13 amino acids. Germline lookup yields CDR1 SGHRS and CDR2 YFSETQ. The V and J ends lost 4 bases and 6 bases respectively, with 13 bases between them. The CDR3 bases are TGCGCCAGCAGCCCCGGGAGCTCGGCTGAAGCTTTCTTT. This encodes CASSPGSSAEAFF.

This clone has more than one count but fewer than ten. The chain has TRBV15 and TRBJ1-2; D remains ambiguous. This CDR3 contains 13 residues. Trimming shortened V by 0 bases and J by 8 bases, and 10 bases separated the two germline ends. CDR1 is LNHNV, CDR2 YYDKDF, per germline (reference sequence). In DNA, the CDR3 is TGTGCCACCAGCAGAGATCGCGTTACGGGCTACACCTTC. As protein: CATSRDRVTGYTF.

The J gene is TRBJ1-5, the V gene TRBV7-4; no clear D. The CDR3 consists of 18 residues. Trimming removed 5 bases from V and 4 bases from J, with 24 bases in between. In germline, CDR1 is SGHVT, CDR2 SQSDAQ. This chain's CDR3 is CASSPGSQNQLQNQPQHF. CDR3 nucleotides: TGTGCCAGCAGCCCCGGGAGTCAGAACCAGCTACAAAATCAGCCCCAGCATTTT.

This chain uses TRBV4-2 with TRBJ1-2; D perhaps matches TRBD1 (5 bases). Germline V gives CDR1 LGHNA, CDR2 YNFKEQ. The CDR3 has 15 residues. The V gene lost 3 bases and the J gene lost 5 bases, with 16 bases spanning the gap. In DNA, the CDR3 is TGTGCCAGCAGCCAGACTATAGGTCGGGGGTATGGCTACACCTTC. This codes for CASSQTIGRGYGYTF.